The 28 T cell receptor beta chains below were found in one sample sequenced in a study of blood T cell repertoires in COVID-19. Generated by immunoSEQ multiplex PCR, the TCRdb table keeps only in-frame clones and is missing some. Altogether about 240,000 clones are present, roughly 87% being singletons, with the ten largest covering roughly 7%. The sequencing sample was made of peripheral blood. These TCRs come from a man in his sixties who had recovered from COVID-19.

The V gene is TRBV6-1, the J gene TRBJ1-5; TRBD1 might be the D (5 bases). V gave up 1 base and J gave up 7 bases, with 11 bases separating them. This CDR3 comprises 14 residues. Germline V CDR1 and CDR2: MNHNS, SASEGT. CDR3 sequence: CASSEDRGIQPQHF. In DNA form, the CDR3 reads TGTGCCAGCAGTGAAGATCGGGGGATCCAGCCCCAGCATTTT.

The chain carries TRBV5-1 and TRBJ2-6; tentative D call: TRBD2 (5 bases). Germline-derived CDR1 and CDR2 are SGHRS and YFSETQ. The CDR3 totals 17 residues. V lost 0 bases to trimming and J lost 4 bases, with 14 bases between them. CDR3 amino acids: CASSLVGPTGGANVLTF. The CDR3 bases are TGCGCCAGCAGCTTGGTCGGTCCGACGGGAGGGGCCAACGTCCTGACTTTC.

This clone was counted once. The chain links TRBV3-1 (or the pseudogene TRBV3-2) to TRBJ1-2, with 7 nucleotides matching TRBD1. CDR1 is LGHDT and CDR2 is YNNKEL in the germline V gene (reference sequence). With 4 bases clipped from V and 4 bases from J, the junction kept 6 bases outside the gene matches. The CDR3 is made up of 14 amino acids. The CDR3 bases are TGTGCCAGCAGCCCGGACAGGAAAGCCTATGGCTACACCTTC. This encodes CASSPDRKAYGYTF.

This rearrangement joins TRBV11-2 to TRBJ2-4; no definite D call. The CDR3 loop spans 16 amino acids. V dropped 3 bases and J dropped 0 bases, with 12 bases sitting between them. Germline V gene lookup returns CDR1 SGHAT and CDR2 FQNNGV. The CDR3 region has the DNA TGTGCCAGCAGCTTTTTGTCCGGTGTAGCCAAAAACATTCAGTACTTC. Translating gives CASSFLSGVAKNIQYF.

V is TRBV6-5 and J is TRBJ2-5, with D possibly matching TRBD2 (5 bases). The CDR3 runs to 11 residues. Germline V lookup: CDR1 MNHEY, CDR2 SVGAGI. V gave up 5 bases and J gave up 9 bases, with 10 bases separating them. The CDR3 reads CASSTPGAQYF. The CDR3 nucleotides read TGTGCCAGCAGTACGCCCGGGGCCCAGTACTTC.

This rearrangement joins TRBV5-1 to TRBJ2-3; 16 bases agree with TRBD2. The CDR3 runs to 19 residues. Germline V CDR1 and CDR2: SGHRS, YFSETQ. V was clipped by 4 bases and J by 6 bases; unmatched bases: 14. The CDR3 nucleotides are TGCGCCAGCAGCCAACAAGGGACTAGCGGGGGGGCCAGGAGGGATACGCAGTATTTT. Its translation is CASSQQGTSGGARRDTQYF.

V gene TRBV6-6 combines with J gene TRBJ2-1, with 10 positions matching TRBD2. V was clipped by 1 base and J by 5 bases; unmatched bases: 2. Per the germline V gene, CDR1 is MNHNY and CDR2 is SVGAGI (reference sequence). The CDR3 spans 15 residues. The chain's CDR3 is CASSYFSGGNNEQFF. Written as DNA, the CDR3 is TGTGCCAGCAGTTACTTTAGCGGGGGGAACAATGAGCAGTTCTTC.

The rearrangement links TRBV6-6 to TRBJ2-7; the D gene is possibly TRBD2 (5 bases). Germline CDR1 and CDR2: MNHNY and SVGAGI (reference sequence). V was pared by 7 bases and J by 0 bases, with 13 bases between. The CDR3 has 14 residues. The CDR3 nucleotides are TGTGCCAGCAAGGGCAGGACTGACTCCTACGAGCAGTACTTC. This sequence encodes CASKGRTDSYEQYF.

The chain carries TRBV12-3 or TRBV12-4 and TRBJ1-6; D remains unclear. The CDR3 totals 12 residues. Between the trimmed V and J ends, which lost 5 bases and 10 bases, there was a span of 9 bases. CDR3 sequence: CASSNIKSPLHF. The CDR3 DNA is TGTGCCAGCAGTAACATAAAGTCACCCCTCCACTTT.

The gene calls are TRBV9 and TRBJ2-5; a weak D match, TRBD1 (5 bases). The germline gives CDR1 SGDLS, CDR2 YYNGEE. Deletions cut 0 bases from V and 4 bases from J, with 13 bases between. The CDR3 loop spans 15 amino acids. DNA of the CDR3: TGTGCCAGCAGCGTAGGCTCTGCAAGGGGAGAGACCCAGTACTTC. Protein: CASSVGSARGETQYF.

The CDR3 loop reads CASSAGLAPTGELFF. The DNA of the CDR3 is TGTGCCAGCAGCGCCGGACTAGCTCCCACCGGGGAGCTGTTTTTT. The V call is TRBV9, the J call TRBJ2-2, with TRBD2 matching 8 bases. Germline V gene lookup returns CDR1 SGDLS and CDR2 YYNGEE. V trimming: 3 bases; J trimming: 4 bases; junction bases outside the gene matches: 5. The CDR3 covers 15 residues.

The chain is built from TRBV15 and TRBJ2-3; D unresolved. Trimming stripped 5 bases from V and 0 bases from J, with 3 bases between. Per the germline V gene, CDR1 is LNHNV and CDR2 is YYDKDF (reference sequence). The CDR3 covers 12 residues. The CDR3 nucleotides read TGTGCCACCAGCTCTAGCACAGATACGCAGTATTTT. Amino acid sequence: CATSSSTDTQYF.

The chain employs TRBV2 and TRBJ1-1, with TRBD1 matching over 8 bases. Trimming took 0 bases from V and 10 from J; bases not matched to a gene: 4. Germline CDR1 is SNHLY and CDR2 is FYNNEI. The CDR3 runs to 13 residues. In DNA form, the CDR3 reads TGTGCCAGCAGTGAAGCTGGGACAGGACGAGCTTTCTTT. This codes for CASSEAGTGRAFF. The variable domain in full, with the rest retrieved from reference TRBV2 and TRBJ1-1, is EPEVTQTPSHQVTQMGQEVILRCVPISNHLYFYWYRQILGQKVEFLVSFYNNEISEKSEIFDDQFSVERPDGSNFTLKIRSTKLEDSAMYFCASSEAGTGRAFFGQGTRLTVV.

V gene TRBV6-5 combines with J gene TRBJ1-5; D gene unclear. Trimming cost V 5 bases and J 4 bases, with 15 bases left between them. Germline V gene sequence: CDR1 MNHEY, CDR2 SVGAGI. This CDR3 contains 15 residues. The CDR3 spells CASSRVREQNQPQHF. CDR3 bases: TGTGCCAGCAGTCGGGTCCGGGAGCAAAATCAGCCCCAGCATTTT.

This chain connects TRBV11-2 to TRBJ1-1, with a tentative D call TRBD1 (5 bases). CDR3 length: 15 residues. The V gene's germline CDR1 is SGHAT and CDR2 FQNNGV. V was shortened by 5 bases and J by 1 base, with 14 bases between the two germline ends. The CDR3 sequence: CASSLRWQGNTEAFF. The CDR3 DNA sequence: TGTGCCAGCAGCCTGAGGTGGCAGGGGAACACTGAAGCTTTCTTT.

V usage is TRBV19 and J usage is TRBJ1-3, with 7 bases identical to TRBD1. V trimming: 4 bases; J trimming: 2 bases; junction bases outside the gene matches: 5. Germline V lookup: CDR1 LNHDA, CDR2 SQIVND (reference sequence). CDR3 length: 15 residues. The CDR3 bases are TGTGCCAGTAGTACAGGGACAGTCACTGGAAACACCATATATTTT. Protein sequence: CASSTGTVTGNTIYF.

This clone was picked up a small number of times. This chain links TRBV7-2 with TRBJ2-5, with D perhaps matching TRBD2 (7 bases). Trimming stripped 3 bases from V and 5 bases from J, with 13 bases between. The CDR3 contains 14 residues. Per germline, CDR1 SGHTA and CDR2 FQGNSA. The CDR3 sequence: CASSLQGRVETQYF. The DNA for the CDR3 is TGTGCCAGCAGCTTGCAGGGGAGGGTGGAGACCCAGTACTTC.

The CDR3 DNA reads as TGTGCCAGCAGTTCTGAGTTCTCTGGGGCCAACGTCCTGACTTTC. This encodes CASSSEFSGANVLTF. J is TRBJ2-6 and V is TRBV27; D remains ambiguous. Germline values: CDR1 MNHEY, CDR2 SMNVEV (reference sequence). The CDR3 spans 15 residues. The V gene lost 4 bases and the J gene lost 0 bases, with 7 bases spanning the gap.

The chain has TRBV18 and TRBJ2-5, with D maybe TRBD2 (5 bases). The length of the CDR3 is 14 residues. Germline V gene lookup returns CDR1 KGHSH and CDR2 LQKENI. V was cut by 4 bases and J by 2 bases, with 11 bases left in between. CDR3 DNA: TGTGCCAGCTCACGGAGGACTGCTCAAGAGACCCAGTACTTC. Protein: CASSRRTAQETQYF.

The chain couples TRBV12-5 to TRBJ2-1; a weak D match, TRBD2 (5 bases). This CDR3 has 16 residues. Trimming took off 0 bases at V and 3 bases at J, with 12 bases between the two ends. Germline V lookup: CDR1 LGHNT, CDR2 FRNRAP. The CDR3 sequence is CASGLVVGSLYNEQFF. The DNA for the CDR3 is TGTGCTAGTGGTTTGGTGGTTGGGAGCCTCTACAATGAGCAGTTCTTC.

The CDR3 sequence: CASSLVGRGRMNTEAFF. The CDR3, as DNA: TGTGCCAGCAGCTTAGTCGGCAGGGGGCGGATGAACACTGAAGCTTTCTTT. The genes are TRBV11-2 and TRBJ1-1, with 8 bases matching TRBD1. Trimming cost V 1 base and J 0 bases; bases outside gene matches: 7. The germline V gene has CDR1 SGHAT and CDR2 FQNNGV. The CDR3 length is 17 residues.

Here the CDR3 reads CASSPGQLAKNIQYF. The CDR3, as DNA: TGTGCCAGCAGCCCCGGACAGCTAGCCAAAAACATTCAGTACTTC. The chain combines TRBV7-9 with TRBJ2-4, with D possibly TRBD1 on 6 matching bases. Germline CDR1 is SEHNR and CDR2 is FQNEAQ (reference sequence). The CDR3 consists of 15 residues. V dropped 5 bases and J dropped 0 bases, with 11 bases sitting between them.

The V and J genes are TRBV5-6 and TRBJ1-2; a weak D match, TRBD1 (6 bases). V lost 0 bases and J lost 5, with 11 bases in between. Germline V lookup: CDR1 SGHDT, CDR2 YYEEEE. This CDR3 has 14 residues. This CDR3 reads CASSLDRVGYGYTF. The CDR3 DNA sequence: TGTGCCAGCAGCTTGGACAGGGTAGGATATGGCTACACCTTC.

This sequence joins TRBV27 and TRBJ2-1; 9 bases fit TRBD2. The V gene end was trimmed by 0 bases and the J gene end by 4 bases; junction bases not matched to a gene: 1. Germline V gene data show CDR1 as MNHEY and CDR2 as SMNVEV (reference sequence). This CDR3 is 15 amino acids long. CDR3 residues: CASSLSAGGYNEQFF. Here the CDR3 DNA reads TGTGCCAGCAGTTTATCAGCGGGGGGTTACAATGAGCAGTTCTTC.

This chain uses TRBV5-1 with TRBJ1-2; the match to TRBD1 covers 7 bases. Germline CDR1 is SGHRS and CDR2 is YFSETQ. CDR3 length equals 15 residues. J lost 2 bases, V lost 3 bases, and 7 bases had no gene match. CDR3 DNA: TGCGCCAGCAGCTACGACCCACAGGGGAACTATGGCTACACCTTC. Translating gives CASSYDPQGNYGYTF.

CDR3 region: CSALTGANTEAFF. The CDR3 nucleotides are TGCAGCGCCTTAACAGGGGCGAACACTGAAGCTTTCTTT. The chain has TRBV29-1 and TRBJ1-1; 7 bases line up with TRBD1. V lost 7 bases and J lost 1; bases outside the gene matches: 6. The CDR3 has 13 amino acids. The germline V gene encodes CDR1 SQVTM and CDR2 ANQGSEA.

This clone has just a few counts. V is TRBV7-9 and J is TRBJ1-5; 7 bases agree with TRBD1. This CDR3 spans 14 amino acids. Looked up from germline, CDR1 is SEHNR and CDR2 is FQNEAQ (reference sequence). The ends lost 4 bases at V and 6 bases at J; junction bases unmatched: 6. CDR3: CASSSDREGQPQHF. As DNA, the CDR3 is TGTGCCAGCAGCTCCGACAGGGAAGGTCAGCCCCAGCATTTT.

This clone was found a few times. The chain recombines TRBV2 with TRBJ1-3; 12 bases map to TRBD1. The CDR3 loop spans 18 amino acids. V was pared by 7 bases and J by 0 bases, with 10 bases of the junction left unmatched. The V gene's germline CDR1 is SNHLY and CDR2 FYNNEI. CDR3 sequence reads: CASKPGQGATSSGNTIYF. Written as DNA, the CDR3 is TGTGCCAGCAAACCGGGACAGGGGGCTACGAGCTCTGGAAACACCATATATTTT.